This TCR beta chain comes out of a study of T cells after yellow fever vaccination. In TCRdb, the 5' RACE reads were re-called with MiXCR into one record per CDR3 protein. The table lists 300,000 to 400,000 distinct CDR3 sequences, about 9.5% of them singletons, with approximately 19% in the top ten. This clonotype was seen a handful of times. The germline V gene has CDR1 LNHDA and CDR2 SQIVND (reference sequence). V was shortened by 10 bases and J by 8 bases, with 12 bases between the two germline ends. This CDR3 is 11 amino acids long. Sample: PBMCs, taken on the day of the first yellow fever vaccination. The sequence was obtained from a man between 18 and 35 years old who received the YFV17D yellow fever vaccine. The chain combines TRBV19 with TRBJ2-1; a possible D gene is TRBD1 (6 bases). The CDR3 here is CATKRGYEQFF. The CDR3 region has the DNA TGTGCCACAAAAAGGGGGTATGAGCAGTTCTTC.